The clone carrying this TCR beta chain has a count of ten or more. Its matching antigen is unknown. This record comes from a study of spatial heterogeneity in lung cancer. Study-level background: Detection of beta-chain sequences consistently exceeded that of alpha-chain sequences. Each distinct TCR and UMI combination averaged more than ten appearances in raw reads.

Study findings and constraints: Tumor T cells had an estimated coverage that came to around 6.5% for alpha chains and about 13% for beta chains. Expanded alpha and beta TCR counts within tumors tracked tumor mutation counts.

Using its own MiXCR run on the 5' RACE reads, TCRdb lists one record per CDR3 protein. The sample consists of fewer than 15,000 distinct CDR3 sequences, around 6% of them appearing once. As for time point: sample taken at primary tumor resection. The CDR3 has 13 residues. Germline lookup yields CDR1 MNHEY and CDR2 SMNVEV (reference sequence). Trimming shortened V by 6 bases and J by 8 bases, and 16 bases separated the two germline ends. This sequence originates from a female donor with early-stage non-small cell lung cancer. The sample here was lung tumor tissue, taken at surgery. The chain combines TRBV27 with TRBJ1-2, with D uncertain. The CDR3 here is CASSPVGLRGYTF. The CDR3, as DNA: TGTGCCAGCAGCCCCGTGGGGTTGCGGGGCTACACCTTC.